The 20 T cell receptor beta chains below come from one sample, sequenced in a study of blood T cells in healthy people across ages. PCR was performed a second time for about 6 to 12 cycles using a sample-barcoded 5' primer and a J-beta primer mix. One entry per CDR3 protein, called by TCRdb with MiXCR from the 5' RACE reads. The sample contains over 500,000 distinct CDR3 sequences, roughly a quarter of which appear only once. A further study also used this sample, focusing on T cells of mothers and their children.

Sequencing was performed on blood. The receptors originated from a boy aged 2 to 9 in good health.

The rearrangement links TRBV20-1 to TRBJ2-5, with TRBD2 matching 13 bases. The DNA end favors TRBJ2-1, so the J call may be wrong. This CDR3 has 16 residues. Germline values: CDR1 DFQATT, CDR2 SNEGSKA (reference sequence). DNA for the CDR3: TGCAGTGCTAGATGGGTGGGACTAGCGGGACTCAATGAGCAGTTCTTC. Translated, it gives CSARWVGLAGLNEQFF.

This chain connects TRBV27 to TRBJ2-4, with D perhaps TRBD2 (6 bases). Trimming took 5 bases from V and 6 from J, leaving 14 bases between them. This CDR3 is 14 amino acids long. Germline CDR1 reads MNHEY; CDR2 reads SMNVEV (reference sequence). The CDR3 is CASSPSSALNIQYF. CDR3 coding DNA: TGTGCCAGCAGTCCATCTAGCGCCTTAAACATTCAGTACTTC.

In this sample, this clonotype turned up a few times. The J gene is TRBJ2-5, the V gene TRBV13; the D gene could be TRBD1 or TRBD2 (7 bases each). CDR3 length: 16 residues. V shed 0 bases and J shed 5 bases, with 16 bases lying between them. The V gene's germline CDR1 is PRHDT and CDR2 FYEKMQ (reference sequence). The CDR3, as DNA: TGTGCCAGCAGCTTAGGGTGGGAGGGGGCCGTTGAGACCCAGTACTTC. This translates into CASSLGWEGAVETQYF.

This rearrangement joins TRBV10-3 to TRBJ1-2; 10 bases align to TRBD1. J gave up 2 bases and V 0 bases, and 12 bases lay outside the gene matches. Germline CDR1 and CDR2: ENHRY and SYGVKD. This CDR3 is 19 amino acids long. DNA of the CDR3: TGTGCCATCAGTGAGTCGATTTTGGGCAGGGACAGGGGAAACTATGGCTACACCTTC. Translated, it gives CAISESILGRDRGNYGYTF.

The chain couples TRBV4-2 to TRBJ1-2; D not certain. Trimming shortened V by 3 bases and J by 8 bases, and 10 bases separated the two germline ends. CDR3 length: 12 amino acids. Germline V CDR1 and CDR2: LGHNA, YNFKEQ. In DNA, the CDR3 is TGTGCCAGCAGCCATTGGAGCATGGGCTACACCTTC. Amino acid sequence: CASSHWSMGYTF.

This chain connects TRBV12-3 or TRBV12-4 to TRBJ2-5, with D tentatively TRBD1 (5 bases). The CDR3 loop spans 17 amino acids. Trimming removed 3 bases at V and 3 bases at J, with 20 bases between. CDR3 DNA: TGTGCCAGCAGTTTTCCCTACTCGGTAGGGGATAAAGAGACCCAGTACTTC. Translation gives CASSFPYSVGDKETQYF.

The gene calls are TRBV20-1 and TRBJ2-7; D not certain. This CDR3 has 14 residues. Germline CDR1 is DFQATT and CDR2 is SNEGSKA (reference sequence). The V and J ends lost 6 bases and 0 bases respectively, with 15 bases between them. The CDR3 loop is CSASWAASSYEQYF. In DNA, the CDR3 is TGCAGTGCCAGCTGGGCAGCGAGCTCCTACGAGCAGTACTTC.

The chain recombines TRBV18 with TRBJ1-4; D is uncertain. V was pared by 2 bases and J by 8 bases, with 12 bases between. The CDR3 loop spans 14 amino acids. The germline CDR1 and CDR2 sequences are KGHSH and LQKENI. The chain's CDR3 is CASSPDLGREKLFF. In DNA form, the CDR3 reads TGTGCCAGCTCACCAGACCTTGGGCGGGAAAAACTGTTTTTT.

This clonotype has only a few counts. This rearrangement joins TRBV9 to TRBJ1-2; tentative D call: TRBD1 (6 bases). The ends were cut back, 3 bases at V and 3 bases at J, with 9 bases in the middle. The CDR3 has 13 amino acids. The V gene's germline CDR1 is SGDLS and CDR2 YYNGEE. Here the CDR3 DNA reads TGTGCCAGCAGCGCCGGACAGCACTATGGCTACACCTTC. It specifies CASSAGQHYGYTF.

With regard to this clonotype: One end of the junction does not line up with germline, which may come from a read error. CDR3 nucleotide sequence: TGTGCTAGCAGTCCCTACTCGGGGGGGAGCGCAGATATGCAGTATTTT. Amino acids: CASSPYSGGSADMQYF. V and J are TRBV12-3 or TRBV12-4 and TRBJ2-3; 8 bases align to TRBD2. CDR3 size: 16 residues.

V gene TRBV10-3 combines with J gene TRBJ2-7; D not resolved. V lost 0 bases and J lost 4, with 16 bases in between. Looked up from germline, CDR1 is ENHRY and CDR2 is SYGVKD. The CDR3 loop spans 16 amino acids. The CDR3: CAISESKTLLLYEQYF. CDR3 coding DNA: TGTGCCATCAGTGAGTCAAAGACACTCCTCCTTTACGAGCAGTACTTC.

This clonotype was found a few times. The chain joins TRBV7-9 to TRBJ2-7, with TRBD2 matching 9 bases. V lost 1 base, J lost 4 bases, and 8 bases stayed unmatched. This CDR3 is built from 16 residues. Germline V gives CDR1 SEHNR, CDR2 FQNEAQ (reference sequence). The DNA for the CDR3 is TGTGCCAGCAGCTTAGTTGGGCGGGAGGGCCCTTACGAGCAGTACTTC. This gives the protein CASSLVGREGPYEQYF.

The sample holds many counts of this clonotype. V and J are TRBV7-9 and TRBJ1-4; D not resolved. In germline, CDR1 is SEHNR, CDR2 FQNEAQ (reference sequence). The CDR3 loop spans 15 amino acids. Trimming shortened V by 1 base and J by 7 bases, and 13 bases separated the two germline ends. CDR3 DNA: TGTGCCAGCAGCTTAGGAATGGGTAATGGTGAAAAACTGTTTTTT. Its translation: CASSLGMGNGEKLFF. Variable domain in full (rest from reference TRBV7-9 and TRBJ1-4): DTGVSQNPRHKITKRGQNVTFRCDPISEHNRLYWYRQTLGQGPEFLTYFQNEAQLEKSRLLSDRFSAERPKGSFSTLEIQRTEQGDSAMYLCASSLGMGNGEKLFFGSGTQLSVL.

The V and J genes are TRBV5-1 and TRBJ1-1; D is unresolved. Between the trimmed V and J ends, which lost 1 base and 3 bases, there was a span of 7 bases. CDR3 length equals 13 residues. Germline V lookup: CDR1 SGHRS, CDR2 YFSETQ. Written as DNA, the CDR3 is TGCGCCAGCAGCTTGCAGAAGGACACTGAAGCTTTCTTT. Amino acid sequence: CASSLQKDTEAFF.

CDR3 region: CATSDPRKASTNEQFF. The CDR3 coding sequence is TGTGCCACCAGTGATCCTCGCAAGGCTTCCACTAATGAGCAGTTCTTC. V is TRBV24-1 and J is TRBJ2-1; D ambiguous. Trimming took off 3 bases at V and 7 bases at J, with 18 bases between the two ends. The CDR3 is made up of 16 amino acids. In germline, CDR1 is KGHDR, CDR2 SFDVKD.

This chain uses TRBV12-3 or TRBV12-4 with TRBJ2-7; D might be TRBD1 (5 bases). V lost 2 bases and J lost 0, with 8 bases in between. CDR3 size: 14 residues. The CDR3 DNA sequence: TGTGCCAGCAGTTTATACAGGAGCTCCTACGAGCAGTACTTC. Protein product: CASSLYRSSYEQYF.

This clonotype was observed a few times. The V gene is TRBV18, the J gene TRBJ1-2; D may be TRBD1 (6 bases). CDR1 KGHSH and CDR2 LQKENI come from the germline V gene. The CDR3 runs 14 residues. Trimming left V 0 bases short and J 4 bases short, with 9 bases between. CDR3 bases: TGTGCCAGCTCACCACCAGGGGGTGGCTATGGCTACACCTTC. Protein product: CASSPPGGGYGYTF. The entire variable domain, with the rest obtained from reference TRBV18 and TRBJ1-2, is as follows: NAGVMQNPRHLVRRRGQEARLRCSPMKGHSHVYWYRQLPEEGLKFMVYLQKENIIDESGMPKERFSAEFPKEGPSILRIQQVVRGDSAAYFCASSPPGGGYGYTFGSGTRLTVV.

This clonotype was seen a few times. The V call is TRBV7-9, the J call TRBJ2-1; D might be TRBD1 (6 bases). The J call may be wrong; the DNA end is better matched by TRBJ2-5. This CDR3 has 14 amino acids. Germline V gene data show CDR1 as SEHNR and CDR2 as FQNEAQ (reference sequence). CDR3 nucleotide sequence: TGTGCCAGCAGGGATAGGCGTCAGGGGGAGACCCAGTACTTC. This codes for CASRDRRQGETQYF.

This chain uses TRBV20-1 with TRBJ2-1; 8 bases are a match to TRBD2. The CDR3 spans 16 residues. The V gene end was trimmed by 0 bases and the J gene end by 0 bases; junction bases not matched to a gene: 4. Germline values: CDR1 DFQATT, CDR2 SNEGSKA (reference sequence). In DNA, the CDR3 is TGCAGTGCTAGAGATATCGCGGGGGGCTCCTACAATGAGCAGTTCTTC. Its translation is CSARDIAGGSYNEQFF.

A few counts support this clonotype. The V gene is TRBV4-3, the J gene TRBJ2-5; D remains ambiguous. The J call may be mistaken, given a closer DNA end match to TRBJ2-1. Germline V gene data show CDR1 as LGHNA and CDR2 as YSLEER. The CDR3 is 15 amino acids. Written as DNA, the CDR3 is TGCGCCAGCAGCCAAGGTTCCTCCCCCTACAATGAGCAGTTCTTC. It encodes CASSQGSSPYNEQFF.